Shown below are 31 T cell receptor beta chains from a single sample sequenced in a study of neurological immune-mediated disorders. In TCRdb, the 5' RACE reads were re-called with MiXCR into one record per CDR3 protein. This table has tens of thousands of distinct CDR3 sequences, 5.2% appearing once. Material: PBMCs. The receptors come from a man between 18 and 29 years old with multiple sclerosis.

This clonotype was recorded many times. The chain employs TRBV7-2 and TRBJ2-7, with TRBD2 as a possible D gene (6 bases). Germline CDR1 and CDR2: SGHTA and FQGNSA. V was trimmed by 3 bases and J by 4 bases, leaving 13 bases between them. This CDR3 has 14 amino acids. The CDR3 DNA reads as TGTGCCAGCAGCTTCTCGGAGGGCCCGTACGAGCAGTACTTC. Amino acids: CASSFSEGPYEQYF.

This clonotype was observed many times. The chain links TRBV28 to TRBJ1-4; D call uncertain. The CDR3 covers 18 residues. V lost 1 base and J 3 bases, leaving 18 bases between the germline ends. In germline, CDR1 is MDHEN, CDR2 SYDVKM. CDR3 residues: CASSLSPPVGRPNEKLFF. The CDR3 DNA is TGTGCCAGCAGTTTATCCCCGCCTGTAGGTCGCCCTAATGAAAAACTGTTTTTT.

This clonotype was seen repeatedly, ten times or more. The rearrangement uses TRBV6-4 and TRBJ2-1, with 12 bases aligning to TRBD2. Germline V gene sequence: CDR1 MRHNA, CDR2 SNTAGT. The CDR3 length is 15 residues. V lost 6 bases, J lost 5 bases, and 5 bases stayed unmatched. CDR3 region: CASSLTSGGHNEQFF. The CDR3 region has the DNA TGTGCCAGCAGCCTGACTAGCGGGGGACACAATGAGCAGTTCTTC.

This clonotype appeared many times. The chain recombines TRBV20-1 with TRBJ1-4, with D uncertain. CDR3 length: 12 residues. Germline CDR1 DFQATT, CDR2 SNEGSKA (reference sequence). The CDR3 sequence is CRPKRPGEKLFF. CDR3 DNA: TGCAGACCTAAAAGGCCGGGGGAAAAACTGTTTTTT.

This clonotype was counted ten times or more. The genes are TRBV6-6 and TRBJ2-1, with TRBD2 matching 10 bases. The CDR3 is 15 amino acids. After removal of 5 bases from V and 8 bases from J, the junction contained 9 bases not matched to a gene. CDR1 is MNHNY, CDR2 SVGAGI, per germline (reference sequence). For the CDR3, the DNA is TGTGCCAGCAGTGAGGGACTAGCGTCGCGGGATGAGCAGTTCTTC. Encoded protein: CASSEGLASRDEQFF.

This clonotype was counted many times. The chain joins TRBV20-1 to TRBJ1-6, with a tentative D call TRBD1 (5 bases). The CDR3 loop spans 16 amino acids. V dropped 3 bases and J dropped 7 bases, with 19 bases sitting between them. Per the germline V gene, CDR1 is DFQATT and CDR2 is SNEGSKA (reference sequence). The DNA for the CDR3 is TGCAGTGCTAGCGACCTACAAGAGGGGACCAATTCACCCCTCCACTTT. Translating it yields CSASDLQEGTNSPLHF.

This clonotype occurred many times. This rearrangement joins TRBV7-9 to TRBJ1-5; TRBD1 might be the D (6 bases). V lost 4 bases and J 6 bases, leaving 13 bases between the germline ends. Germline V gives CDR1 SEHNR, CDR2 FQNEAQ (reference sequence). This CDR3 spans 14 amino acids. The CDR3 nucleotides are TGTGCCAGCAGCTCCCGGGACAACGTTCAGCCCCAGCATTTT. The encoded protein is CASSSRDNVQPQHF.

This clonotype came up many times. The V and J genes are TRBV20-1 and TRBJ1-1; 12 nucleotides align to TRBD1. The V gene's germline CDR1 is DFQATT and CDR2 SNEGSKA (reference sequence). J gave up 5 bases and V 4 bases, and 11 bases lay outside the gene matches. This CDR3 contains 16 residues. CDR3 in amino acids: CSAKRDRGLASTEAFF. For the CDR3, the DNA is TGCAGTGCTAAACGGGACAGGGGGCTGGCTTCGACTGAAGCTTTCTTT.

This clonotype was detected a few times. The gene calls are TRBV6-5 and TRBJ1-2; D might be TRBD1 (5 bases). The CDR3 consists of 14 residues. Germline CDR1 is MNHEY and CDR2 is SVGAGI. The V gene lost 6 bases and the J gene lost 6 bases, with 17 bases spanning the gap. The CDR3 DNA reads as TGTGCCAGCAGGAACCCCCCCAGGGCCGATGGCTACACCTTC. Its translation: CASRNPPRADGYTF.

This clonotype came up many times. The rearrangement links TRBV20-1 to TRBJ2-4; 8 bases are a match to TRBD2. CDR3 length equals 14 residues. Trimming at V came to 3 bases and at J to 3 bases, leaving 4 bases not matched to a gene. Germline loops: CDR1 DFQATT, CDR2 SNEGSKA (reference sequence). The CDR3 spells CSASSSGGKNIQYF. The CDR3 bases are TGCAGTGCTAGCTCGAGCGGGGGCAAAAACATTCAGTACTTC.

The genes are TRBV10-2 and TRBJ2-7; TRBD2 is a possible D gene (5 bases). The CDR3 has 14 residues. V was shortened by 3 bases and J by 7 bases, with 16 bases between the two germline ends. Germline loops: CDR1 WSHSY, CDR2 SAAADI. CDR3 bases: TGCGCCAGCAGTGAAAGGACTTCCCTCAAGGAGCAGTACTTC. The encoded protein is CASSERTSLKEQYF.

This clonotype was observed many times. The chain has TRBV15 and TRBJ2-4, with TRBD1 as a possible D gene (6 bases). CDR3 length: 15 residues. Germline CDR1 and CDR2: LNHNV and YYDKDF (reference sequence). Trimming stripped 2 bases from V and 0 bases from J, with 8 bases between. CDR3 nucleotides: TGTGCCACCAGCAGACAGGGGCTAGCCAAAAACATTCAGTACTTC. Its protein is CATSRQGLAKNIQYF.

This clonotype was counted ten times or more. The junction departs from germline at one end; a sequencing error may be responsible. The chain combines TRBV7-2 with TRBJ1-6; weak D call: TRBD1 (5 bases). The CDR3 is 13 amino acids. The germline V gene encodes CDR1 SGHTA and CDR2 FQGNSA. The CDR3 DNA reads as TGTGCCAGCAGCTTACAGGGCGGTTCACCCCTCAACTTT. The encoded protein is CASSLQGGSPLNF.

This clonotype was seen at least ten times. CDR3 amino acids: CASSLERGAPTGELFF. The CDR3 DNA is TGTGCCAGCAGCTTAGAGCGGGGGGCCCCGACCGGGGAGCTGTTTTTT. This chain links TRBV7-2 with TRBJ2-2; 9 bases align to TRBD2. The V and J ends lost 1 base and 5 bases, in that order; junction bases with no gene match: 5. The CDR3 is made up of 16 amino acids. Germline CDR1 and CDR2: SGHTA and FQGNSA. Variable domain in full (rest from reference TRBV7-2 and TRBJ2-2): GAGVSQSPSNKVTEKGKDVELRCDPISGHTALYWYRQSLGQGLEFLIYFQGNSAPDKSGLPSDRFSAERTGGSVSTLTIQRTQQEDSAVYLCASSLERGAPTGELFFGEGSRLTVL.

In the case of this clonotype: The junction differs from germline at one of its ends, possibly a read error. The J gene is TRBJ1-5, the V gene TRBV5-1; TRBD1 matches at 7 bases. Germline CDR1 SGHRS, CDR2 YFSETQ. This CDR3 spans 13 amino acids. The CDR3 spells CASRLGVGQPQNF. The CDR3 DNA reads TGCGCCAGCAGACTGGGGGTGGGACAGCCCCAGAATTTT.

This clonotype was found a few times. CDR3 sequence (DNA): TGTGCCAGCAGTGGTTTAAAGGGGAACGGCTACACCTTC. Its translation: CASSGLKGNGYTF. The rearrangement uses TRBV28 and TRBJ1-2, with D possibly matching TRBD1 (5 bases). CDR3 length: 13 residues. Germline CDR1 MDHEN, CDR2 SYDVKM. Deletions cut 5 bases from V and 8 bases from J, with 15 bases between.

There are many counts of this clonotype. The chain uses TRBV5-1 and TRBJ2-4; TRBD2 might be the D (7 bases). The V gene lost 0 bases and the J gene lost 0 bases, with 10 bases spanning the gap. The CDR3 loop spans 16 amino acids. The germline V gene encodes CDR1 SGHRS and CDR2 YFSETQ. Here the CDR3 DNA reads TGCGCCAGCAGCTTGGGCGGGGGCCTAGCCAAAAACATTCAGTACTTC. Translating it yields CASSLGGGLAKNIQYF.

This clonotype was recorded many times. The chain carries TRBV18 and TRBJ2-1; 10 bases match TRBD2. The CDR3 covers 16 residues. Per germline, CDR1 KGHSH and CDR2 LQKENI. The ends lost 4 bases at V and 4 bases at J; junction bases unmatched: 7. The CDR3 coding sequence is TGTGCCAGCTCACTCCCGGGACTAGCGTATTACAATGAGCAGTTCTTC. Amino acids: CASSLPGLAYYNEQFF.

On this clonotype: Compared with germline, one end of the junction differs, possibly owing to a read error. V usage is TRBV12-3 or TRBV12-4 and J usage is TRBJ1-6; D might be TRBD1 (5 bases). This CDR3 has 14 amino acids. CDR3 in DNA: TGTGCCAGCAGTGTGATGGGGGGAAATTCACCCCTCAACTTT. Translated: CASSVMGGNSPLNF.

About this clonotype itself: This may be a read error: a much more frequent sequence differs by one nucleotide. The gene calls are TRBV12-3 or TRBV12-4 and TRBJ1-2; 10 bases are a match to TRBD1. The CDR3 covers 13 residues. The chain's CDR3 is CVSTGTGVGGYTF. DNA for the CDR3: TGTGTCAGCACCGGGACAGGGGTGGGTGGCTACACCTTC.

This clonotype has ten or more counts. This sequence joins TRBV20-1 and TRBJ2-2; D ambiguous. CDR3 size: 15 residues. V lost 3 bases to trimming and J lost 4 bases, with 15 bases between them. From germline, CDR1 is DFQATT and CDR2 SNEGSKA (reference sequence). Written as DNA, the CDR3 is TGCAGTGCTAGGGCCCCGTGGGGTTCCACCGGGGAGCTGTTTTTT. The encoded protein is CSARAPWGSTGELFF.

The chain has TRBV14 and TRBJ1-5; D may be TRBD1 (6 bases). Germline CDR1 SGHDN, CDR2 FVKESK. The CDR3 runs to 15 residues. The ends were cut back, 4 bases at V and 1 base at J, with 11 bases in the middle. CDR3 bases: TGTGCCAGCAGCCTAACAGGGTCAAGCAATCAGCCCCAGCATTTT. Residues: CASSLTGSSNQPQHF.

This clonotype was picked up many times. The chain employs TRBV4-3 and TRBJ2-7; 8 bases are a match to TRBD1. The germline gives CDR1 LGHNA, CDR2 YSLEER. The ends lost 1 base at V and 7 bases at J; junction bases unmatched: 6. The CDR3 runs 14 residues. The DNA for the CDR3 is TGCGCCAGCAGCCAAGGGACAGGGTTGAGGGAGCAGTACTTC. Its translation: CASSQGTGLREQYF.

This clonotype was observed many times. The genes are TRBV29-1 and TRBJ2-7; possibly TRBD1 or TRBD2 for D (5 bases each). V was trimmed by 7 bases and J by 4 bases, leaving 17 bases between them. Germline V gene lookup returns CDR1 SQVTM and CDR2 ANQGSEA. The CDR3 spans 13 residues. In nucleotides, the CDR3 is TGCAGCGCCGCACTTGGGACGGAATACGAGCAGTACTTC. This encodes CSAALGTEYEQYF.

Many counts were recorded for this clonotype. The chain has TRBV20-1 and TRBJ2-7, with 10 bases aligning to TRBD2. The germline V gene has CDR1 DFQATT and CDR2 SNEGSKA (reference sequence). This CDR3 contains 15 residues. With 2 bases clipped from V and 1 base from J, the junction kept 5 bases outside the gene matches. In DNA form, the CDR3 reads TGCAGTGCTAGACCTTATAGCGGGGGGTCCTACGAGCAGTACTTC. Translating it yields CSARPYSGGSYEQYF.

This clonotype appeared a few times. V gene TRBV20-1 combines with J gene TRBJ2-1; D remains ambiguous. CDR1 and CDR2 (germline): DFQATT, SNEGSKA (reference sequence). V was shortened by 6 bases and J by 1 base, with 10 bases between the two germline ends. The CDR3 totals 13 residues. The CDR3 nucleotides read TGCAGTGCCCACCGGCTTTCCTACAATGAGCAGTTCTTC. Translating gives CSAHRLSYNEQFF.

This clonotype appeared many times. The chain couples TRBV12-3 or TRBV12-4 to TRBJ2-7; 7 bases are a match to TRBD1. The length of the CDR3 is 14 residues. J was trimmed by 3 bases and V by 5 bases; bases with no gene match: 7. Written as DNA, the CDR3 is TGTGCCAGCAGTCAGGGGCCAGGGGGCTACGAGCAGTACTTC. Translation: CASSQGPGGYEQYF.

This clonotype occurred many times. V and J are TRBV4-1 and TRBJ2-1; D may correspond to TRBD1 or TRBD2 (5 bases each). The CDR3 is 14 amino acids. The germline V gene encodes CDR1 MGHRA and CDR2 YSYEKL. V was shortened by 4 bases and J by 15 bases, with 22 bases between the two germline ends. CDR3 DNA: TGCGCCAGCAGCCCGATATCTGTTGGGGCAGGGAGGTTCTTC. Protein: CASSPISVGAGRFF.

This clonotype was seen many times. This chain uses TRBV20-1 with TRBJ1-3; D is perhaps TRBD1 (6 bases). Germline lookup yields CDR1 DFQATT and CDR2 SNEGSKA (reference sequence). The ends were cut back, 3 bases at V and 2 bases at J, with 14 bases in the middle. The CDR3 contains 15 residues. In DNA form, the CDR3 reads TGCAGTGCTAGTACCTTGAAGGGGGCTGGAAACACCATATATTTT. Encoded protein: CSASTLKGAGNTIYF.

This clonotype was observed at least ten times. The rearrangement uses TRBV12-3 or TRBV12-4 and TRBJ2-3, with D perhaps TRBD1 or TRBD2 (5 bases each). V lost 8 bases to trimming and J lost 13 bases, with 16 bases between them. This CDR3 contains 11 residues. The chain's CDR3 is CASAPGRVKYF. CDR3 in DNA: TGTGCCAGCGCCCCGGGACGCGTAAAGTATTTT.

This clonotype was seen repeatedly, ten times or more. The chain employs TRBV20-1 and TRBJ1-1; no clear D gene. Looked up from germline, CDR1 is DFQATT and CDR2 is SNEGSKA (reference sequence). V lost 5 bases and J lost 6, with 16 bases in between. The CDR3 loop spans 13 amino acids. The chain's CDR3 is CSAPYPPRSEAFF. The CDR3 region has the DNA TGCAGTGCTCCGTATCCTCCGAGGTCTGAAGCTTTCTTT.